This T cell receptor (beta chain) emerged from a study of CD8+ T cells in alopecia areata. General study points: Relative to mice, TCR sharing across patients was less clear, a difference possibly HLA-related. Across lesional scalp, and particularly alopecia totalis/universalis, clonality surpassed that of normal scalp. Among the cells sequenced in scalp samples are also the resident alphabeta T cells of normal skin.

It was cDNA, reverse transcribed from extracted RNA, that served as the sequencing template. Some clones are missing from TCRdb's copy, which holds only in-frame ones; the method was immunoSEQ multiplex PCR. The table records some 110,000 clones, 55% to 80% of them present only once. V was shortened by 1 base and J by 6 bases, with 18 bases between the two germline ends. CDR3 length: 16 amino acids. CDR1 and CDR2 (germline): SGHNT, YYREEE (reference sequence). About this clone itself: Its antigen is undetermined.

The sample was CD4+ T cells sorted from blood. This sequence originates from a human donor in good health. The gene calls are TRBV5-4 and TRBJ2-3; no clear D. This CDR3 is CASSLIVALHGDTQYF. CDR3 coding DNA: TGTGCCAGCAGCTTGATTGTAGCCCTCCACGGGGATACGCAGTATTTT.